The 20 T cell receptor beta chains below come from one sample, sequenced in a study of early T cells in non-severe SARS-CoV-2 infection. Using its own MiXCR run on the 5' RACE reads, TCRdb lists one record per CDR3 protein. Of roughly 75,000 distinct CDR3 sequences in the sample, roughly 9.4% were seen once. Sequences were obtained from whole blood. The receptors originated from an adult who was a healthcare worker with PCR-confirmed SARS-CoV-2 infection or an uninfected control (not recorded which).

Points on this clonotype: A much bigger clone sits one base away, suggesting this may be a read error. This chain links TRBV5-1 with TRBJ2-7; 8 bases align to TRBD1. The CDR3 loop spans 14 amino acids. V lost 4 bases, J lost 4 bases, and 7 bases stayed unmatched. The germline CDR1 and CDR2 sequences are SGHRS and YFSETQ. CDR3 loop: CASSPRTGLYEQYF. CDR3 DNA sequence: TGCGCCAGCAGCCCCAGGACAGGGCTATACGAGCAGTACTTC.

This clonotype was found a few times. The chain combines TRBV28 with TRBJ2-5, with D uncertain. In germline, CDR1 is MDHEN, CDR2 SYDVKM. V lost 0 bases and J 1 base, leaving 9 bases between the germline ends. This CDR3 is 15 amino acids long. CDR3 sequence reads: CASSLWESGQETQYF. The DNA of the CDR3 is TGTGCCAGCAGTTTATGGGAATCGGGCCAAGAGACCCAGTACTTC.

The V and J genes are TRBV28 and TRBJ2-1; TRBD2 aligns across 7 bases. CDR3 length: 12 residues. Germline CDR1 is MDHEN and CDR2 is SYDVKM. Germline trimming cut 6 bases from V and 10 bases from J; bases unmatched to any gene: 6. The CDR3 DNA sequence: TGTGCCAGCAGAACAAAAGCGGGGGAGCAGTTCTTC. This codes for CASRTKAGEQFF.

Ten or more counts support this clonotype. The chain has TRBV3-1 and TRBJ1-5; D gene uncertain. The germline gives CDR1 LGHDT, CDR2 YNNKEL (reference sequence). The CDR3 totals 13 residues. Trimming removed 6 bases from V and 0 bases from J, with 6 bases in between. CDR3 nucleotide sequence: TGTGCCAGCAGACCTTATAGCAATCAGCCCCAGCATTTT. It yields the protein CASRPYSNQPQHF.

This clonotype occurred many times. The rearrangement links TRBV3-1 to TRBJ2-1; a weak D match, TRBD1 (6 bases). CDR3 size: 14 residues. The germline CDR1 and CDR2 sequences are LGHDT and YNNKEL (reference sequence). V was cut by 0 bases and J by 8 bases, with 11 bases left in between. Here the CDR3 DNA reads TGTGCCAGCAGCCAAGATCCGACAGGCGATGAGCAGTTCTTC. It yields the protein CASSQDPTGDEQFF.

This clonotype showed up many times. The chain joins TRBV6-1 to TRBJ2-2; D gene ambiguous. Trimming stripped 3 bases from V and 1 base from J, with 9 bases between. CDR1 is MNHNS and CDR2 is SASEGT in the germline V gene. The CDR3 contains 15 residues. The CDR3 spells CASSEGTWNTGELFF. CDR3 coding DNA: TGTGCCAGCAGTGAGGGCACTTGGAACACCGGGGAGCTGTTTTTT.

This clonotype was observed a handful of times. The chain combines TRBV19 with TRBJ2-7; tentatively, D is TRBD1 (6 bases). The CDR3 runs 15 residues. The germline V gene has CDR1 LNHDA and CDR2 SQIVND (reference sequence). The germline V and J ends were trimmed by 5 bases and 5 bases, with 19 bases remaining between them. CDR3 region: CASSPNAGVGNEQYF. The CDR3 nucleotides are TGTGCCAGTAGTCCCAATGCAGGGGTTGGGAACGAGCAGTACTTC.

This clonotype was seen many times. CDR3 DNA: TGTGCCAGCAGTTTTGAGGGGCGGAACACTGAAGCTTTCTTT. Translated, it gives CASSFEGRNTEAFF. The chain employs TRBV12-3 or TRBV12-4 and TRBJ1-1; D may be TRBD1 (5 bases). The CDR3 extends over 14 amino acids. Trimming removed 3 bases from V and 1 base from J, with 9 bases in between.

In this sample, this clonotype turned up many times. The chain joins TRBV4-2 to TRBJ2-3; tentative D call: TRBD1 (6 bases). The CDR3 is 12 residues long. The V gene's germline CDR1 is LGHNA and CDR2 YNFKEQ. V was pared by 4 bases and J by 5 bases, with 7 bases between. The CDR3 protein is CASSLDRDTQYF. CDR3 nucleotide sequence: TGTGCCAGCAGCCTGGACAGAGATACGCAGTATTTT.

This clonotype has at least ten counts. The chain links TRBV10-3 to TRBJ2-5, with D perhaps matching TRBD1 (6 bases). V was cut by 6 bases and J by 5 bases, with 13 bases left in between. CDR1 and CDR2 from the germline V gene are ENHRY and SYGVKD. The CDR3 extends over 13 amino acids. CDR3 coding DNA: TGTGCCATCAGCCGAACAGGGCTGGAGACCCAGTACTTC. Its translation is CAISRTGLETQYF.

This clonotype was recorded a few times. The chain has TRBV5-1 and TRBJ2-7, with 9 bases that match TRBD1. The CDR3 is made up of 13 amino acids. CDR1 is SGHRS, CDR2 YFSETQ, per germline. J gave up 5 bases and V 3 bases, and 3 bases lay outside the gene matches. The CDR3 DNA is TGCGCCAGCAGCTATGGACAGGGGAACGAGCAGTACTTC. Its protein product is CASSYGQGNEQYF.

The chain joins TRBV25-1 to TRBJ2-4; D might be TRBD2 (5 bases). Trimming took off 7 bases at V and 13 bases at J, with 14 bases between the two ends. The CDR3 length is 11 residues. CDR1 and CDR2 from the germline V gene are MGHDK and SYGVNS. For the CDR3, the DNA is TGTGCCAGCACTGTACTAGGGCGGCAGTACTTC. Its protein is CASTVLGRQYF.

This clonotype has ten or more counts. V gene TRBV18 combines with J gene TRBJ2-1; 7 bases are shared with TRBD2. The CDR3 spans 14 residues. V lost 3 bases to trimming and J lost 7 bases; unmatched junction nucleotides: 6. Germline CDR1 reads KGHSH; CDR2 reads LQKENI. For the CDR3, the DNA is TGTGCCAGCTCACCCGCGGGAGCGGGAAATGAGCAGTTCTTC. Translation gives CASSPAGAGNEQFF.

This clonotype was seen at least ten times. The chain recombines TRBV20-1 with TRBJ2-3; 9 nucleotides match TRBD2. Per germline, CDR1 DFQATT and CDR2 SNEGSKA (reference sequence). The CDR3 loop spans 15 amino acids. Unmatched junction bases numbered 8, after V lost 6 bases and J lost 1 base. The chain's CDR3 is CSAHGGRAGTDTQYF. DNA for the CDR3: TGCAGTGCCCATGGCGGGAGGGCAGGCACAGATACGCAGTATTTT.

This clonotype occurred a few times. This rearrangement joins TRBV24-1 to TRBJ2-5; D is possibly TRBD1 or TRBD2 (5 bases each). V lost 3 bases and J 1 base, leaving 11 bases between the germline ends. From germline, CDR1 is KGHDR and CDR2 SFDVKD. The CDR3 is made up of 15 amino acids. The CDR3 here is CATSDPGPGQETQYF. The CDR3 bases are TGTGCCACCAGTGATCCGGGACCGGGCCAAGAGACCCAGTACTTC.

The table lists this clonotype with many counts. This sequence joins TRBV20-1 and TRBJ2-7; tentatively, D is TRBD2 (6 bases). V lost 0 bases and J lost 6, with 15 bases in between. The CDR3 runs to 14 residues. The germline CDR1 and CDR2 sequences are DFQATT and SNEGSKA (reference sequence). CDR3 sequence: CSARDSRLATEQYF. The CDR3 bases are TGCAGTGCTAGAGACTCGCGGCTAGCGACCGAGCAGTACTTC.

This clonotype appeared many times. The V and J genes are TRBV27 and TRBJ1-6, with unresolved D. The germline V gene encodes CDR1 MNHEY and CDR2 SMNVEV (reference sequence). V lost 7 bases, J lost 0 bases, and 16 bases lay in between. This CDR3 region has 17 residues. This CDR3 reads CASKDVGLSSYNSPLHF. The CDR3 DNA follows: TGTGCCAGCAAAGATGTTGGGTTGAGCTCCTATAATTCACCCCTCCACTTT.

This clonotype has ten or more counts. The chain recombines TRBV7-9 with TRBJ2-1, with 10 bases identical to TRBD2. V shed 4 bases and J 6 bases; nucleotides not matched to a gene: 6. This CDR3 is built from 15 residues. Germline values: CDR1 SEHNR, CDR2 FQNEAQ (reference sequence). The CDR3 sequence: CASSSSGSPSNEQFF. In DNA form, the CDR3 reads TGTGCCAGCAGCTCTAGCGGGAGCCCTTCCAATGAGCAGTTCTTC.

This clonotype has just a few counts. The chain recombines TRBV9 with TRBJ2-7; tentatively, D is TRBD2 (5 bases). Trimming removed 2 bases at V and 2 bases at J, with 20 bases between. This CDR3 comprises 17 residues. Germline CDR1 SGDLS, CDR2 YYNGEE. The chain's CDR3 is CASSVSGDPSFTYEQYF. CDR3 bases: TGTGCCAGCAGCGTCAGCGGTGACCCGTCTTTTACCTACGAGCAGTACTTC. Looking up the rest from reference TRBV9 and TRBJ2-7 gives the full variable domain: DSGVTQTPKHLITATGQRVTLRCSPRSGDLSVYWYQQSLDQGLQFLIQYYNGEERAKGNILERFSAQQFPDLHSELNLSSLELGDSALYFCASSVSGDPSFTYEQYFGPGTRLTVT.

The sample holds many counts of this clonotype. The chain uses TRBV18 and TRBJ2-1, with D tentatively TRBD1 (5 bases). V lost 0 bases to trimming and J lost 7 bases, with 16 bases between them. From germline, CDR1 is KGHSH and CDR2 LQKENI. The CDR3 totals 16 residues. The CDR3 DNA sequence: TGTGCCAGCTCACCACCGGGGCTATCGACTGGAAATGAGCAGTTCTTC. It yields the protein CASSPPGLSTGNEQFF.